The clone carrying this TCR beta chain came up many times. The record originates from a study of T cells in Graves' hyperthyroidism and ophthalmopathy. Across the whole study: The initial diagnosis was the point when peripheral blood was collected, ahead of any treatment.

Authors of the study amplified TCR beta CDR3 regions from RNA transcripts. The study used the HTBI primer set for a first-round RT-PCR of the TCR CDR3. TCRdb re-analysed the multiplex PCR reads in MiXCR, keeping a single row per CDR3 protein. The data hold 110,000 to 150,000 distinct CDR3 sequences, with around 20% observed a single time. It was 8 to 10 ml of fresh peripheral blood that supplied the PBMCs. V was pared by 1 base and J by 4 bases, with 15 bases between. The CDR3 spans 16 residues. The rearrangement uses TRBV12-3 or TRBV12-4 and TRBJ2-3; D is ambiguous. The origin of this receptor is a woman aged 45-59 years with Graves' hyperthyroidism that later progressed to Graves' ophthalmopathy. Sequenced material: blood. The CDR3 region is CASSLVRRADADTQYF. CDR3 DNA sequence: TGTGCCAGCAGTTTAGTTAGACGGGCTGACGCAGATACGCAGTATTTT.